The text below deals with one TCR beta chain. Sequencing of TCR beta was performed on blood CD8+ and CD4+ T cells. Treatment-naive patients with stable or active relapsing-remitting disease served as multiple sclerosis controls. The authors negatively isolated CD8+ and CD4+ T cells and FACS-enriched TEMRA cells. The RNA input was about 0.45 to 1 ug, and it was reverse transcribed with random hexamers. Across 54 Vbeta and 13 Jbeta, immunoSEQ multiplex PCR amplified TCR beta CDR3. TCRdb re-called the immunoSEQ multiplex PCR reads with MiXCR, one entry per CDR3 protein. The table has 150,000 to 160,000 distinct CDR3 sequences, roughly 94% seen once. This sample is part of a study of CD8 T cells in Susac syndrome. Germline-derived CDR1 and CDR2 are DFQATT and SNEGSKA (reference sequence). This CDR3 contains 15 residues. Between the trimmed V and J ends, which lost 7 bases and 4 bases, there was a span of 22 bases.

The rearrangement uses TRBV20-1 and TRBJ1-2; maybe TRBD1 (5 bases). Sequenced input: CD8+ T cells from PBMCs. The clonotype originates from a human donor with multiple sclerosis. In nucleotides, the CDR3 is TGCAGTGTCAGGGCAGCCCCTGGGACTCTCTATGGCTACACCTTC. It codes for CSVRAAPGTLYGYTF.